A selection of T cell receptor beta chains follows, all from one sample in a study of T cell repertoires in cytomegalovirus infection. Antigens of these TCRs are unknown. TCRdb analysed the reads with MiXCR anew, one entry per CDR3 protein. The table records 160,000 or so distinct CDR3 sequences, roughly 21% of them present only once. The material sequenced was CD8+ T cells from cultured PBMCs, taken from culture after CMV antigen stimulation. The source of these receptors is a human donor in good health (CMV status not recorded). Some clones in this sample may be carry-over from other donors' samples. Each CDR3 is given without its conserved first and last residue. D genes are given only for firm matches.

J: TRBJ2-5; length: 13; V: TRBV7-2; D: .; CDR3: ASSLRARISETQY
J: TRBJ2-2; length: 14; V: TRBV6-1; D: TRBD2; CDR3: ASPRLAGGYTGELF
J: TRBJ2-5; length: 16; V: TRBV4-3; D: .; CDR3: ASSQEGPQDGVEETQY
J: TRBJ1-2; length: 15; V: TRBV7-9; D: TRBD1; CDR3: ASSPDYSGQSNYGYT
J: TRBJ1-2; length: 12; V: TRBV27; D: .; CDR3: ASSLPDPLYGYT
J: TRBJ2-7; length: 12; V: TRBV19; D: .; CDR3: ASSAGLKRDEQY
J: TRBJ2-7; length: 15; V: TRBV7-9; D: TRBD1; CDR3: ASSPRQGKGAGYEQY
J: TRBJ1-6; length: 10; V: TRBV7-8; D: .; CDR3: AREGNGSPLH
J: TRBJ2-3; length: 9; V: TRBV7-2; D: .; CDR3: ASKELDTQY
J: TRBJ2-5; length: 12; V: TRBV9; D: .; CDR3: ASTRTGGAETQY
J: TRBJ1-5; length: 14; V: TRBV27; D: .; CDR3: ASRRGFENSNQPQH
J: TRBJ2-1; length: 13; V: TRBV6-2/TRBV6-3; D: TRBD2; CDR3: ASSLSGGFYNEQF
J: TRBJ2-1; length: 14; V: TRBV24-1; D: TRBD1; CDR3: ATSDFTGQGLNEQF
J: TRBJ2-7; length: 9; V: TRBV7-9; D: .; CDR3: ASSYVYEQY
J: TRBJ2-1; length: 16; V: TRBV19; D: TRBD2; CDR3: ASSIRVAGGPKYNEQF
J: TRBJ2-1; length: 14; V: TRBV27; D: .; CDR3: ASSPRDGLTYNEQF
J: TRBJ2-5; length: 12; V: TRBV6-5; D: .; CDR3: ASSYSGSYETQY
J: TRBJ1-1; length: 13; V: TRBV2; D: TRBD1; CDR3: ASRADRVGNTEAF
J: TRBJ2-7; length: 15; V: TRBV4-2; D: .; CDR3: ASSQDYQGLNSYEQY
J: TRBJ2-7; length: 14; V: TRBV6-5; D: .; CDR3: ASSPSDYHVSYEQY
J: TRBJ1-4; length: 14; V: TRBV4-1; D: TRBD1; CDR3: ASSYPVGQGSEKLF
J: TRBJ1-2; length: 14; V: TRBV27; D: .; CDR3: ASTSASTDLRGGYT
J: TRBJ2-7; length: 11; V: TRBV7-8; D: .; CDR3: ASSTPYSYEQY
J: TRBJ2-1; length: 13; V: TRBV12-3/TRBV12-4; D: TRBD1; CDR3: ASSPYRGLGIGQF
J: TRBJ2-3; length: 16; V: TRBV7-2; D: .; CDR3: ASSLEGPGLSFTDTQY
J: TRBJ1-1; length: 14; V: TRBV7-2; D: .; CDR3: ASSPRWAIPNTEAF
J: TRBJ2-7; length: 14; V: TRBV14; D: TRBD2; CDR3: ASSQDGGSGGREQY
J: TRBJ2-2; length: 12; V: TRBV2; D: .; CDR3: ASSGPEGTGELF
J: TRBJ1-2; length: 15; V: TRBV7-2; D: TRBD1; CDR3: ASSFRDRGRLFYGYT
J: TRBJ1-1; length: 8; V: TRBV7-2; D: .; CDR3: ASSPPPAF
J: TRBJ2-3; length: 14; V: TRBV12-3/TRBV12-4; D: TRBD2; CDR3: ASSFHARGGQDTQY
J: TRBJ1-1; length: 13; V: TRBV27; D: TRBD1; CDR3: ASSRGTGGGTEAF
J: TRBJ1-1; length: 17; V: TRBV4-3; D: .; CDR3: ASSQDIWGLRTKNTEAF
J: TRBJ1-1; length: 13; V: TRBV7-8; D: TRBD1; CDR3: ASSLVDRAGTEAF